These 30 T cell receptor beta chains came from one sample sequenced in a study of OX40 agonist ivuxolimab in advanced cancers. Method: immunoSEQ multiplex PCR; TCRdb's copy keeps in-frame clones and lacks some. This sample has tens of thousands of clones, with less than 95% found just once. This sample comprised CD4+ or CD8+ T cells sorted from blood, obtained in a trial of the OX40 agonist ivuxolimab. Every receptor here comes from an adult with an advanced solid tumor such as melanoma, head and neck, liver or kidney cancer.

In its sample, this clone was seen a few times. This sequence joins TRBV5-1 and TRBJ2-1, with D perhaps TRBD1 (6 bases). V shed 0 bases and J shed 14 bases, with 12 bases lying between them. Germline V gene data show CDR1 as SGHRS and CDR2 as YFSETQ. The CDR3 is made up of 12 amino acids. The CDR3 region is CASSLDQGPKFF. CDR3 bases: TGCGCCAGCAGCTTGGACCAGGGGCCAAAGTTCTTC.

The chain is built from TRBV7-9 and TRBJ2-7; 10 bases agree with TRBD1. CDR3 length equals 15 residues. Trimming cost V 5 bases and J 6 bases; bases outside gene matches: 10. In germline, CDR1 is SEHNR, CDR2 FQNEAQ (reference sequence). For the CDR3, the DNA is TGTGCCAGCAGCGTAGGACAGGGGGTTAACTCCGAGCAGTACTTC. Protein product: CASSVGQGVNSEQYF.

CDR3 nucleotide sequence: TGTGCCAGCAGCTTAGGCAGGAGCCCAGATACGCAGTATTTT. Its protein product is CASSLGRSPDTQYF. V is TRBV11-3 and J is TRBJ2-3; D unclear. The ends were cut back, 1 base at V and 4 bases at J, with 9 bases in the middle. This CDR3 is 14 amino acids long. CDR1 is SGHNT, CDR2 YENEEA, per germline.

The V and J genes are TRBV10-3 and TRBJ2-1; TRBD2 aligns across 11 bases. CDR1 ENHRY and CDR2 SYGVKD come from the germline V gene. The CDR3 is made up of 16 amino acids. The V gene end was trimmed by 11 bases and the J gene end by 0 bases; junction bases not matched to a gene: 9. This CDR3 is CAARTSGPSSYNEQFF. In DNA form, the CDR3 reads TGTGCCGCCAGGACTAGCGGGCCGAGCTCCTACAATGAGCAGTTCTTC.

The chain is built from TRBV19 and TRBJ2-4; 10 bases fit TRBD2. CDR3 length: 14 amino acids. Germline CDR1 LNHDA, CDR2 SQIVND (reference sequence). After removal of 4 bases from V and 5 bases from J, the junction contained 2 bases not matched to a gene. The DNA of the CDR3 is TGTGCCAGTAGTAGCGGACTAGCGGAAAACATTCAGTACTTC. Residues: CASSSGLAENIQYF.

The V and J genes are TRBV7-7 and TRBJ2-5; D may be TRBD2 (6 bases). This CDR3 spans 14 amino acids. Germline lookup yields CDR1 SSHAT and CDR2 FNYEAQ (reference sequence). Trimming pared 1 base from V and 6 bases from J, leaving 12 bases between. The CDR3 spells CASSLGAGQQTQYF. The CDR3 DNA reads as TGTGCCAGCAGCTTAGGTGCGGGGCAGCAGACCCAGTACTTC.

The chain employs TRBV30 and TRBJ1-2; D possibly corresponds to TRBD1 (5 bases). Trimming removed 8 bases at V and 0 bases at J, with 16 bases between. Germline CDR1 and CDR2: GTSNPN and SVGIG (reference sequence). The CDR3 sequence is 14 residues long. CDR3 sequence (DNA): TGTGCCCAAGCTTCGGGGGTAGCTAACTATGGCTACACCTTC. Encoded protein: CAQASGVANYGYTF. The full variable domain, with the rest looked up from reference TRBV30 and TRBJ1-2, is SQTIHQWPATLVQPVGSPLSLECTVEGTSNPNLYWYRQAAGRGLQLLFYSVGIGQISSEVPQNLSASRPQDRQFILSSKKLLLSDSGFYLCAQASGVANYGYTFGSGTRLTVV.

CDR3 DNA: TGTGCCTGGGGGGACAGGGCACGCAGCATGGAAGCTTTCTTT. Translating it yields CAWGDRARSMEAFF. The chain recombines TRBV30 with TRBJ1-1; 9 bases agree with TRBD1. Germline V CDR1 and CDR2: GTSNPN, SVGIG (reference sequence). The CDR3 extends over 14 amino acids. V lost 5 bases, J lost 8 bases, and 12 bases stayed unmatched. The entire variable domain, with the rest obtained from reference TRBV30 and TRBJ1-1, is as follows: SQTIHQWPATLVQPVGSPLSLECTVEGTSNPNLYWYRQAAGRGLQLLFYSVGIGQISSEVPQNLSASRPQDRQFILSSKKLLLSDSGFYLCAWGDRARSMEAFFGQGTRLTVV.

The rearrangement joins TRBV9 to TRBJ2-7; 11 bases map to TRBD2. The CDR3 extends over 15 amino acids. V dropped 4 bases and J dropped 2; count of bases not matched to a gene: 5. Germline V gene sequence: CDR1 SGDLS, CDR2 YYNGEE. The CDR3 DNA reads TGTGCCAGCAGCCCGGGACTAGCGGAACCCTACGAGCAGTACTTC. Amino acids: CASSPGLAEPYEQYF.

This clone was found once. V and J are TRBV9 and TRBJ2-1; D may match TRBD1 or TRBD2 (5 bases each). The CDR3 contains 17 residues. Germline values: CDR1 SGDLS, CDR2 YYNGEE. The germline V and J ends were trimmed by 0 bases and 0 bases, with 13 bases remaining between them. Here the CDR3 DNA reads TGTGCCAGCAGCGTAGAAGCAGGGACGAACTCCTACAATGAGCAGTTCTTC. Its translation is CASSVEAGTNSYNEQFF. Full variable domain (rest looked up from reference TRBV9 and TRBJ2-1): DSGVTQTPKHLITATGQRVTLRCSPRSGDLSVYWYQQSLDQGLQFLIQYYNGEERAKGNILERFSAQQFPDLHSELNLSSLELGDSALYFCASSVEAGTNSYNEQFFGPGTRLTVL.

The rearrangement links TRBV11-2 to TRBJ2-7; the D is unclear. CDR1 SGHAT and CDR2 FQNNGV come from the germline V gene. V lost 2 bases and J 9 bases, leaving 11 bases between the germline ends. The CDR3 covers 12 residues. The CDR3 DNA reads as TGTGCCAGCAGCTTATCAGTTTGGGTGCAGTACTTC. Translated: CASSLSVWVQYF.

J is TRBJ2-5 and V is TRBV7-2; D perhaps matches TRBD1 (5 bases). Deletions cut 3 bases from V and 1 base from J, with 9 bases between. This CDR3 region has 14 residues. Germline loops: CDR1 SGHTA, CDR2 FQGNSA. The CDR3 loop reads CASSFQDIQETQYF. CDR3 DNA sequence: TGTGCCAGCAGCTTCCAGGACATCCAAGAGACCCAGTACTTC.

CDR3 nucleotide sequence: TGTGCCAGCATAAAAGAGGGGTTGAACACTGAAGCTTTCTTT. This codes for CASIKEGLNTEAFF. The chain employs TRBV7-9 and TRBJ1-1, with D possibly matching TRBD1 (5 bases). The CDR3 spans 14 residues. Deletions cut 7 bases from V and 0 bases from J, with 12 bases between. Per the germline V gene, CDR1 is SEHNR and CDR2 is FQNEAQ (reference sequence). Combining the CDR3 with reference TRBV7-9 and TRBJ1-1 gives the whole variable domain DTGVSQNPRHKITKRGQNVTFRCDPISEHNRLYWYRQTLGQGPEFLTYFQNEAQLEKSRLLSDRFSAERPKGSFSTLEIQRTEQGDSAMYLCASIKEGLNTEAFFGQGTRLTVV.

The V and J genes are TRBV30 and TRBJ2-3; 7 bases are shared with TRBD1. In germline, CDR1 is GTSNPN, CDR2 SVGIG (reference sequence). CDR3 size: 13 residues. Trimming cost V 2 bases and J 4 bases; bases outside gene matches: 3. The CDR3, as DNA: TGTGCCTGGAGTAAGGGGGCGGCAGATACGCAGTATTTT. Its protein is CAWSKGAADTQYF.

The CDR3 sequence is CASSLGLAGSAETQYF. The DNA of the CDR3 is TGTGCCAGCAGCTTAGGACTAGCGGGATCCGCAGAGACCCAGTACTTC. The J gene is TRBJ2-5, the V gene TRBV7-9, with 11 bases fitting TRBD2. Unmatched junction bases numbered 5, after V lost 1 base and J lost 4 bases. This CDR3 is 16 amino acids long. Germline V gene sequence: CDR1 SEHNR, CDR2 FQNEAQ (reference sequence).

The rearrangement uses TRBV18 and TRBJ2-1; 11 nucleotides agree with TRBD2. Germline values: CDR1 KGHSH, CDR2 LQKENI. CDR3 size: 15 residues. Unmatched junction bases numbered 4, after V lost 3 bases and J lost 6 bases. DNA of the CDR3: TGTGCCAGCTCACCGGGTAGCGGGAGGGCCAATGAGCAGTTCTTC. It yields the protein CASSPGSGRANEQFF.

This chain uses TRBV7-6 with TRBJ2-2; the match to TRBD2 covers 7 bases. The V gene's germline CDR1 is SGHVS and CDR2 FNYEAQ. Losses at the gene ends were 0 bases for V and 4 bases for J; bases not matched to a gene: 2. The CDR3 runs to 15 residues. CDR3 bases: TGTGCCAGCAGCTTAGCGGGAGGGGCCACCGGGGAGCTGTTTTTT. Translating gives CASSLAGGATGELFF.

The V gene is TRBV10-3, the J gene TRBJ2-5; D is perhaps TRBD2 (5 bases). The germline V gene encodes CDR1 ENHRY and CDR2 SYGVKD. Trimming shortened V by 3 bases and J by 7 bases, and 21 bases separated the two germline ends. The CDR3 is 16 residues long. The CDR3 DNA is TGTGCCATCAGTGATAGATGGGCGGGCTTGGCGGGGACCCAGTACTTC. Its protein product is CAISDRWAGLAGTQYF.

V and J are TRBV19 and TRBJ2-1; 9 bases are shared with TRBD2. V shed 3 bases, J shed 0 bases, and the junction held 12 bases outside the gene matches. Germline V gene data show CDR1 as LNHDA and CDR2 as SQIVND (reference sequence). The CDR3 is 19 residues long. This CDR3 is CASSIRAGGLLSSYNEQFF. In DNA, the CDR3 is TGTGCCAGTAGTATTCGAGCGGGAGGCCTCTTAAGCTCCTACAATGAGCAGTTCTTC. Full variable domain (outside the CDR3, taken from reference TRBV19 and TRBJ2-1): DGGITQSPKYLFRKEGQNVTLSCEQNLNHDAMYWYRQDPGQGLRLIYYSQIVNDFQKGDIAEGYSVSREKKESFPLTVTSAQKNPTAFYLCASSIRAGGLLSSYNEQFFGPGTRLTVL.

This chain links TRBV10-3 with TRBJ2-1; 12 positions agree with TRBD2. The CDR3 sequence is 14 residues long. The V gene's germline CDR1 is ENHRY and CDR2 SYGVKD. J gave up 9 bases and V 6 bases, and 6 bases lay outside the gene matches. The CDR3 nucleotides are TGTGCCATCAGCCCTCTAGCGGGAGGGAGTGAGCAGTTCTTC. This encodes CAISPLAGGSEQFF.

This chain connects TRBV2 to TRBJ1-3, with TRBD1 identical over 7 bases. V lost 6 bases and J lost 0; bases outside the gene matches: 8. Germline-derived CDR1 and CDR2 are SNHLY and FYNNEI. The CDR3 runs 16 residues. The chain's CDR3 is CASRLNRGISGNTIYF. CDR3 bases: TGTGCCAGCAGGCTCAACAGGGGAATCTCTGGAAACACCATATATTTT. The variable domain in full, completed from reference TRBV2 and TRBJ1-3, reads EPEVTQTPSHQVTQMGQEVILRCVPISNHLYFYWYRQILGQKVEFLVSFYNNEISEKSEIFDDQFSVERPDGSNFTLKIRSTKLEDSAMYFCASRLNRGISGNTIYFGEGSWLTVV.

V usage is TRBV10-3 and J usage is TRBJ2-1; D is unclear. From germline, CDR1 is ENHRY and CDR2 SYGVKD. CDR3 length: 13 residues. The V end was cut by 2 bases, the J end by 6 bases, with 8 bases between. The CDR3 DNA is TGTGCCATCAGTGAGCCCAGAAGCAATGAGCAGTTCTTC. This sequence encodes CAISEPRSNEQFF.

This chain uses TRBV5-8 with TRBJ2-7; D gene ambiguous. Trimming cost V 1 base and J 4 bases, with 15 bases left between them. This CDR3 has 15 residues. Looked up from germline, CDR1 is SGHTS and CDR2 is YDEGEE. Here the CDR3 DNA reads TGTGCCAGCAGCTTGAGGGCTGGACCCGAATACGAGCAGTACTTC. Its translation is CASSLRAGPEYEQYF.

The rearrangement uses TRBV5-5 and TRBJ2-3, with 9 bases lining up with TRBD2. From germline, CDR1 is SGHKS and CDR2 YYEKEE (reference sequence). J was trimmed by 9 bases and V by 3 bases; bases with no gene match: 11. The CDR3 spans 15 residues. As DNA, the CDR3 is TGTGCCAGCAGCTCTACTAGCGGGCCCTCCGGGACGCAGTATTTT. Translated, it gives CASSSTSGPSGTQYF.

The rearrangement uses TRBV7-2 and TRBJ2-2; tentative D call: TRBD2 (6 bases). CDR1 is SGHTA, CDR2 FQGNSA, per germline. The CDR3 runs 17 residues. Between the trimmed V and J ends, which lost 2 bases and 5 bases, there was a span of 18 bases. The CDR3: CASSLWIRLEGTGELFF. CDR3 in DNA: TGTGCCAGCAGCTTATGGATTCGACTAGAGGGGACCGGGGAGCTGTTTTTT. Complete variable domain (other parts from reference TRBV7-2 and TRBJ2-2): GAGVSQSPSNKVTEKGKDVELRCDPISGHTALYWYRQSLGQGLEFLIYFQGNSAPDKSGLPSDRFSAERTGGSVSTLTIQRTQQEDSAVYLCASSLWIRLEGTGELFFGEGSRLTVL.

The genes are TRBV7-2 and TRBJ2-1; 14 bases are a match to TRBD2. The CDR3 runs to 17 residues. CDR1 SGHTA and CDR2 FQGNSA come from the germline V gene. Germline trimming cut 5 bases from V and 4 bases from J; bases unmatched to any gene: 7. The CDR3 DNA reads TGTGCCAGCAGCCCAATACGGACTAGCGGGAGGTACAATGAGCAGTTCTTC. Protein sequence: CASSPIRTSGRYNEQFF.

The chain recombines TRBV6-5 with TRBJ2-7; 10 nucleotides match TRBD1. The CDR3 length is 14 residues. CDR1 and CDR2 from the germline V gene are MNHEY and SVGAGI. V dropped 6 bases and J dropped 5; count of bases not matched to a gene: 7. The CDR3 is CASRKRTGGNEQYF. In nucleotides, the CDR3 is TGTGCCAGCAGAAAAAGGACAGGGGGGAACGAGCAGTACTTC.

The chain has TRBV29-1 and TRBJ2-5; perhaps TRBD1 as D (5 bases). V dropped 6 bases and J dropped 5 bases, with 16 bases sitting between them. Germline loops: CDR1 SQVTM, CDR2 ANQGSEA. This CDR3 is 13 amino acids long. The CDR3 DNA reads TGCAGCGTCCCGAAAACAGGTTTGGAGACCCAGTACTTC. This translates into CSVPKTGLETQYF.

The gene calls are TRBV6-5 and TRBJ2-7; 8 nucleotides line up with TRBD1. With 2 bases clipped from V and 0 bases from J, the junction kept 6 bases outside the gene matches. In germline, CDR1 is MNHEY, CDR2 SVGAGI. The CDR3 runs 16 residues. The CDR3 here is CASSYGSGTGSYEQYF. CDR3 bases: TGTGCCAGCAGTTACGGATCCGGGACAGGCTCCTACGAGCAGTACTTC.

This clone was detected a few times. This chain connects TRBV4-1 to TRBJ2-7; possible D gene TRBD2, 6 bases. There are 16 residues in the CDR3. V was pared by 4 bases and J by 1 base, with 17 bases between. The germline CDR1 and CDR2 sequences are MGHRA and YSYEKL. CDR3 protein: CASSPTRLALSYEQYF. DNA of the CDR3: TGCGCCAGCAGCCCCACCCGGCTAGCGCTGTCCTACGAGCAGTACTTC.